This entry lists 18 T cell receptor beta chains sequenced from one sample in a study of blood T cell repertoires in COVID-19. Using immunoSEQ multiplex PCR, the repertoire was profiled, and TCRdb retains in-frame clones only, with some absent. The table shows about 69,000 clones, with roughly 79% occurring only once. Input material: peripheral blood. These TCRs come from a man aged 55 to 70 with acute or convalescent COVID-19.

This chain links TRBV10-3 with TRBJ1-4; the match to TRBD1 covers 7 bases. The CDR3 sequence is 13 residues long. The junction had 6 bases not matched to a gene; V was cut back by 6 bases and J by 8 bases. Germline CDR1 ENHRY, CDR2 SYGVKD. The CDR3 DNA follows: TGTGCCATCAGAGACAGGGATGGGGAAAAACTGTTTTTT. Translation gives CAIRDRDGEKLFF.

The sample holds one count of this clone. This chain uses TRBV2 with TRBJ2-7, with TRBD1 identical over 7 bases. Germline CDR1 reads SNHLY; CDR2 reads FYNNEI. V gave up 6 bases and J gave up 4 bases; unmatched junction bases: 6. The CDR3 runs to 13 residues. The CDR3 sequence is CASSGDSQYEQYF. The DNA for the CDR3 is TGTGCCAGCAGCGGGGACAGCCAATACGAGCAGTACTTC.

The chain joins TRBV5-5 to TRBJ1-1; D might be TRBD1 (6 bases). The CDR3 is 18 amino acids. V was trimmed by 4 bases and J by 4 bases, leaving 26 bases between them. Per germline, CDR1 SGHKS and CDR2 YYEKEE (reference sequence). The CDR3: CASSPYRVLKVERTEAFF. The CDR3 DNA follows: TGTGCCAGCAGCCCGTACAGGGTTTTAAAGGTTGAACGCACTGAAGCTTTCTTT. Based on the CDR3 plus reference TRBV5-5 and TRBJ1-1, the full variable domain is DAGVTQSPTHLIKTRGQQVTLRCSPISGHKSVSWYQQVLGQGPQFIFQYYEKEERGRGNFPDRFSARQFPNYSSELNVNALLLGDSALYLCASSPYRVLKVERTEAFFGQGTRLTVV.

The CDR3 region is CASRGQGTTEAFF. CDR3 coding DNA: TGCGCCAGCAGGGGACAGGGAACGACTGAAGCTTTCTTT. The chain recombines TRBV10-1 with TRBJ1-1; the match to TRBD1 covers 9 bases. CDR3 length: 13 residues. Germline loops: CDR1 WNHNN, CDR2 SYGVQD (reference sequence). V was pared by 6 bases and J by 5 bases, with 4 bases of the junction left unmatched.

This sequence joins TRBV5-8 and TRBJ1-2; D gene unclear. Germline CDR1 and CDR2: SGHTS and YDEGEE. The CDR3 length is 12 residues. V was shortened by 1 base and J by 4 bases, with 5 bases between the two germline ends. Here the CDR3 reads CASSLTVYGYTF. The CDR3 nucleotides read TGTGCCAGCAGCTTGACGGTCTATGGCTACACCTTC.

J is TRBJ1-2 and V is TRBV12-5; 9 positions match TRBD1. V was pared by 1 base and J by 6 bases, with 9 bases of the junction left unmatched. The CDR3 totals 16 residues. Looked up from germline, CDR1 is LGHNT and CDR2 is FRNRAP. CDR3 coding DNA: TGTGCTAGTGGTTTGGCCCTCGCCCGGGACAGGGATGGCTACACCTTC. Translated: CASGLALARDRDGYTF.

This clone was found a few times. The V and J genes are TRBV4-2 and TRBJ1-6; no clear D. Trimming took 1 base from V and 5 from J, leaving 15 bases between them. The CDR3 contains 17 residues. The germline V gene encodes CDR1 LGHNA and CDR2 YNFKEQ. For the CDR3, the DNA is TGTGCCAGCAGCCAAGGCGGGTCGGCGGTGGATAATTCACCCCTCCACTTT. Protein sequence: CASSQGGSAVDNSPLHF.

The J gene is TRBJ1-5, the V gene TRBV30; no definite D call. From germline, CDR1 is GTSNPN and CDR2 SVGIG (reference sequence). This CDR3 is 13 amino acids long. V shed 1 base and J shed 4 bases, with 8 bases lying between them. Here the CDR3 DNA reads TGTGCCTGGAGTGGAGGGAAAAATCAGCCCCAGCATTTT. This sequence encodes CAWSGGKNQPQHF.

The rearrangement uses TRBV18 and TRBJ1-4; D remains ambiguous. Germline V gene lookup returns CDR1 KGHSH and CDR2 LQKENI. There are 14 residues in the CDR3. V was cut by 2 bases and J by 1 base, with 5 bases left in between. The CDR3 DNA sequence: TGTGCCAGCTCACCAGGCAGAACTAATGAAAAACTGTTTTTT. Protein sequence: CASSPGRTNEKLFF.

The rearrangement links TRBV4-1 to TRBJ2-2; 9 bases agree with TRBD1. Losses at the gene ends were 0 bases for V and 0 bases for J; bases not matched to a gene: 5. The germline V gene encodes CDR1 MGHRA and CDR2 YSYEKL. The CDR3 has 18 amino acids. The chain's CDR3 is CASSQEPGQGANTGELFF. CDR3 DNA sequence: TGCGCCAGCAGCCAAGAACCGGGACAGGGAGCGAACACCGGGGAGCTGTTTTTT.

The chain recombines TRBV6-5 with TRBJ2-7; 8 positions agree with TRBD1. CDR1 and CDR2 (germline): MNHEY, SVGAGI. The V and J ends lost 4 bases and 2 bases, in that order; junction bases with no gene match: 7. The CDR3 loop spans 15 amino acids. This CDR3 reads CASSSPGQAAYEQYF. CDR3 nucleotides: TGTGCCAGCAGTTCCCCGGGACAGGCCGCCTACGAGCAGTACTTC.

The V call is TRBV12-3 or TRBV12-4, the J call TRBJ2-3, with 7 bases matching TRBD2. The CDR3 covers 13 residues. The trim removed 6 bases at V and 6 bases at J, leaving 6 bases unmatched. The CDR3: CASSLPGRDTQYF. The CDR3 DNA is TGTGCCAGCAGCCTCCCCGGGAGGGATACGCAGTATTTT.

The rearrangement links TRBV5-1 to TRBJ1-5; the match to TRBD1 covers 7 bases. J lost 4 bases, V lost 4 bases, and 8 bases had no gene match. Germline CDR1 reads SGHRS; CDR2 reads YFSETQ. CDR3 size: 15 residues. Here the CDR3 DNA reads TGCGCCAGCAGCGCCTTGCCAGGGGGGAATCAGCCCCAGCATTTT. It yields the protein CASSALPGGNQPQHF. The variable domain in full, with the rest retrieved from reference TRBV5-1 and TRBJ1-5, is KAGVTQTPRYLIKTRGQQVTLSCSPISGHRSVSWYQQTPGQGLQFLFEYFSETQRNKGNFPGRFSGRQFSNSRSEMNVSTLELGDSALYLCASSALPGGNQPQHFGDGTRLSIL.

V is TRBV6-5 and J is TRBJ2-1; 10 nucleotides align to TRBD2. The CDR3 consists of 14 residues. V shed 6 bases, J shed 6 bases, and the junction held 5 bases outside the gene matches. Germline-derived CDR1 and CDR2 are MNHEY and SVGAGI. CDR3 sequence (DNA): TGTGCCAGCAGGAGCGGGGGGGCGGTCAATGAGCAGTTCTTC. Encoded protein: CASRSGGAVNEQFF.

The chain combines TRBV9 with TRBJ2-5; 7 positions agree with TRBD1. V dropped 4 bases and J dropped 3; count of bases not matched to a gene: 9. CDR1 and CDR2 (germline): SGDLS, YYNGEE. The CDR3 covers 15 residues. As DNA, the CDR3 is TGTGCCAGCAGCATGTGGACAGGCCCTGAAGAGACCCAGTACTTC. Amino acid sequence: CASSMWTGPEETQYF.

The chain couples TRBV7-6 to TRBJ2-1; TRBD1 matches 9 bases. Germline V gene sequence: CDR1 SGHVS, CDR2 FNYEAQ. V was pared by 2 bases and J by 5 bases, with 10 bases of the junction left unmatched. This CDR3 is 17 amino acids long. The CDR3 DNA reads TGTGCCAGCAGCTTACTTGGCGGGACAGGGTTGCACAATGAGCAGTTCTTC. It encodes CASSLLGGTGLHNEQFF.

The rearrangement uses TRBV2 and TRBJ1-5; 7 bases line up with TRBD1. This CDR3 is 14 amino acids long. Looked up from germline, CDR1 is SNHLY and CDR2 is FYNNEI. Trimming removed 4 bases from V and 3 bases from J; junction bases left unmatched: 3. The CDR3 region is CASSGDSYNQPQHF. The CDR3 region has the DNA TGTGCCAGCAGTGGGGACAGTTACAATCAGCCCCAGCATTTT.

The chain employs TRBV7-6 and TRBJ2-1; possibly TRBD1 for D (5 bases). This CDR3 has 14 amino acids. In germline, CDR1 is SGHVS, CDR2 FNYEAQ. The germline V and J ends were trimmed by 5 bases and 0 bases, with 8 bases remaining between them. The CDR3 loop reads CASSPQGSYNEQFF. The CDR3 DNA is TGTGCCAGCAGCCCTCAGGGCTCCTACAATGAGCAGTTCTTC. The full variable domain, in which reference TRBV7-6 and TRBJ2-1 provide the parts outside the CDR3, is GAGVSQSPRYKVTKRGQDVALRCDPISGHVSLYWYRQALGQGPEFLTYFNYEAQQDKSGLPNDRFSAERPEGSISTLTIQRTEQRDSAMYRCASSPQGSYNEQFFGPGTRLTVL.